The 2 T cell receptor beta chains below come from one sample, sequenced in a study of shared clonotypes between healthy human individuals (dated by TCRdb to about 2020). For the CD8 naive samples, CD45RO-negative cells were positively selected for CCR7, yielding a CD45RA+CCR7+ population from which TemRA cells were excluded. Libraries were prepared through the immunoSEQ multiplex PCR assay. The table comes from immuneACCESS by way of TCRdb, which keeps in-frame sequences with V and J called. Part of the clones is missing from these tables; in studies checked, under half for an unresolved V gene and the rest for unknown reasons. The table for this sample lists hundreds of thousands of clones; about 90% of them were counted only once. The ten largest make up 24% of the sample. Material: naive CD8+ T cells sorted from blood. According to the study, the label for this sample's cell subset or site signals: CD45RA+CCR7+. All receptors derive from a man younger than 40 in good health.

The chain has TRBV29-1 and TRBJ2-1, with TRBD2 matching 7 bases. This CDR3 contains 12 residues. The J segment lost 7 bases and the V segment lost 3 bases, leaving 3 bases of the junction unmatched. Germline V gene data show CDR1 as SQVTM and CDR2 as ANQGSEA. The CDR3 DNA reads as TGCAGCGTTGACGAACTAGCGAATGAGCAGTTCTTC. Residues: CSVDELANEQFF.

The chain recombines TRBV6-5 with TRBJ2-3, with TRBD2 matching over 11 bases. V was pared by 6 bases and J by 4 bases, with 6 bases of the junction left unmatched. Germline-derived CDR1 and CDR2 are MNHEY and SVGAGI. The CDR3 extends over 15 amino acids. CDR3 sequence reads: CASRTSGSPPDTQYF. The CDR3 nucleotides read TGTGCCAGCAGAACTAGCGGGAGTCCCCCAGATACGCAGTATTTT.